The source of this T cell receptor (beta chain) is a study of beta chain features in type 1 diabetes. Study-wide points: Comparison showed that naive, central memory and Treg TCRB repertoires appeared more similar among patients than among healthy donors. TCRB CDR3s from Type 1 diabetes patients were moderately but significantly shorter in all four CD4+ subsets. Insertions at VDJ junctions were less frequent in type 1 diabetes patients. These patients also deleted more nucleotides at the same junctions.

The entirety of the isolated RNA underwent reverse transcription, so expressed TCRB transcripts were sequenced. Only in-frame clones appear in the TCRdb table, and some are missing; sequencing was by immunoSEQ multiplex PCR. The sample consists of under 950,000 clones, 15% to 20% of them appearing once. This clone is a singleton in its sample. The antigen remains unidentified. A much larger clone sits a single nucleotide away, making a read error possible. CD45RO/CCR7/CD25/CD127/CD95/CD27 sorting isolated CD4+ naive, central memory, regulatory and stem cell-like memory cells. The CDR3 loop spans 13 amino acids. Germline values: CDR1 MNHEY, CDR2 SMNVEV (reference sequence). V was clipped by 6 bases and J by 1 base; unmatched bases: 2.

The sample consisted of naive CD4+ T cells from blood. The clonotype originates from a woman aged 18-29 years in good health. The chain joins TRBV27 to TRBJ1-1, with 7 nucleotides matching TRBD1. For the CDR3, the DNA is TGTGCCAGCAGGGGACAGACGAACACTGAAGCTTTCTTT. As protein: CASRGQTNTEAFF.